This T cell receptor (beta chain) was identified during a study of T cells after yellow fever vaccination. In its sample, this clonotype was seen a few times. TCRdb processed the 5' RACE reads anew with MiXCR; each CDR3 protein has one entry. The table records around 550,000 distinct CDR3 sequences, around 21% of them present only once. CDR1 is SGHVS and CDR2 is FNYEAQ in the germline V gene. The V segment lost 1 base and the J segment 2 bases; nucleotides outside the gene matches: 6. The CDR3 loop spans 16 amino acids. The receptor comes from a man under 40 who received the YFV17D yellow fever vaccine. The V and J genes are TRBV7-6 and TRBJ2-7, with 9 bases aligning to TRBD2. The sample was PBMCs, taken 15 days after the yellow fever booster vaccination. The CDR3 loop is CASSLEAGGSPYEQYF. The DNA of the CDR3 is TGTGCCAGCAGCTTAGAGGCGGGAGGGAGCCCCTACGAGCAGTACTTC.